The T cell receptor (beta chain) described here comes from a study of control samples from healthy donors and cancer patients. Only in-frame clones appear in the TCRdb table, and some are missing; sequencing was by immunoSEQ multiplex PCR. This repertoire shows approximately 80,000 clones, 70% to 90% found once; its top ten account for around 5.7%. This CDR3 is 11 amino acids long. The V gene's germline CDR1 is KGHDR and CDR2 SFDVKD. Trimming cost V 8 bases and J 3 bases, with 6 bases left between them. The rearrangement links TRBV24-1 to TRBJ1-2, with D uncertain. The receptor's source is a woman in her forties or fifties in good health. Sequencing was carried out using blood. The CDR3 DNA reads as TGTGCCACCAAGCTTGACTATGGCTACACCTTC. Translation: CATKLDYGYTF.